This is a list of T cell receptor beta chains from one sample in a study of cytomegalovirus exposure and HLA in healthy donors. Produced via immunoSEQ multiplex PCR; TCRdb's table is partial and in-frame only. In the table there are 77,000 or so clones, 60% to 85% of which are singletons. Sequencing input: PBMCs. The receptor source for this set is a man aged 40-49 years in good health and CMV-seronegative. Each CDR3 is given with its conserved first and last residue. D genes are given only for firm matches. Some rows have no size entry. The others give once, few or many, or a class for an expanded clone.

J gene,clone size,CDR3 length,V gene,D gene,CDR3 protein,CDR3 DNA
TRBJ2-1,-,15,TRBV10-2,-,CASSESASSYNEQFF,TGCGCCAGCAGTGAGTCAGCTAGCAGTTACAATGAGCAGTTCTTC
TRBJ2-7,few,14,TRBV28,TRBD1,CASKPGQGYYEQYF,TGTGCCAGCAAACCGGGACAGGGGTACTACGAGCAGTACTTC
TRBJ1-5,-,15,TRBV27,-,CASSFRRGRNQPQHF,TGTGCCAGCAGTTTCAGGAGGGGACGTAATCAGCCCCAGCATTTT
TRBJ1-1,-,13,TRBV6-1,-,CASPGGVNTEAFF,TGTGCCAGCCCGGGGGGGGTGAACACTGAAGCTTTCTTT
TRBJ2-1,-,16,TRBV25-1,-,CASSPRGGVTYNEQFF,TGTGCCAGCAGTCCCCGAGGCGGAGTTACCTACAATGAGCAGTTCTTC
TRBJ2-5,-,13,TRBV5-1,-,CASSLGRQETQYF,TGCGCCAGCAGCTTGGGTCGCCAAGAGACCCAGTACTTC
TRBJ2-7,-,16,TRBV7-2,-,CASSLFGGDTSYEQYF,TGTGCCAGCAGCTTATTTGGGGGGGACACCTCCTACGAGCAGTACTTC
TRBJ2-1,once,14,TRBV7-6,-,CASSLAYRYNEQFF,TGTGCCAGCAGCTTAGCGTACAGGTACAATGAGCAGTTCTTC
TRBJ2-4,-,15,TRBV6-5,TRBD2,CASSSLPGGGNIQYF,TGTGCCAGCAGCTCCCTCCCGGGGGGAGGAAACATTCAGTACTTC
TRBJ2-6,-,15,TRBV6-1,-,CASSGMGAGANGLTF,TGTGCCAGCAGTGGGATGGGGGCTGGGGCCAACGGCCTGACTTTC
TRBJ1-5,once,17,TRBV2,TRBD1,CASSPDRDRVSNQPQHF,TGTGCCAGCAGTCCAGATAGGGACAGGGTTAGCAATCAGCCCCAGCATTTT
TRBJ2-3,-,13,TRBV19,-,CASSPGLTDTQYF,TGTGCCAGTAGCCCGGGACTGACAGATACGCAGTATTTT
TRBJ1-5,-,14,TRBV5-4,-,CASSTGQVGQPQHF,TGTGCCAGCAGCACGGGACAAGTAGGACAGCCCCAGCATTTT
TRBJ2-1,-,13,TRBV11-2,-,CASRPIISVEQFF,TGTGCCAGCAGACCTATTATTTCGGTTGAGCAGTTCTTC
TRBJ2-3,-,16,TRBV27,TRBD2,CASSPVAGQSTDTQYF,TGTGCCAGCAGTCCGGTAGCGGGGCAGAGCACAGATACGCAGTATTTT
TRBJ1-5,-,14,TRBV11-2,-,CASSLEASNQPQHF,TGTGCCAGCAGCTTAGAAGCTAGCAATCAGCCCCAGCATTTT
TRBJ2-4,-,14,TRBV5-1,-,CASNTGGREDIQYF,TGCGCCAGCAATACAGGGGGACGGGAGGACATTCAGTACTTC
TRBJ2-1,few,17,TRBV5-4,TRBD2,CASSLGMSGLGANEQFF,TGTGCCAGCAGCTTGGGTATGTCGGGACTAGGAGCTAATGAGCAGTTCTTC
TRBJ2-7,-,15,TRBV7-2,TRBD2,CASSLVLAGLYEQYF,TGTGCCAGCAGCTTAGTTCTAGCGGGTCTCTACGAGCAGTACTTC
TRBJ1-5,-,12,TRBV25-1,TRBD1,CASRQGNQPQHF,TGTGCCAGCAGACAGGGGAATCAGCCCCAGCATTTT
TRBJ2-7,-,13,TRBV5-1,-,CASSREASYEQYF,TGCGCCAGCAGCAGGGAGGCCTCCTACGAGCAGTACTTC
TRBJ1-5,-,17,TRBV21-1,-,CASSGSRKGPRDQPQHF,TGTGCCAGCAGCGGATCAAGAAAAGGCCCGAGGGATCAGCCCCAGCATTTT
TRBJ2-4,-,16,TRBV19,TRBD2,CASSFSPQGGSRSQYF,TGTGCCAGTAGTTTCTCTCCGCAGGGAGGGAGTCGCAGTCAGTACTTC
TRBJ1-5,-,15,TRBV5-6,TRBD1,CASSLGQGINQPQHF,TGTGCCAGCAGCCTGGGACAGGGTATCAATCAGCCCCAGCATTTT
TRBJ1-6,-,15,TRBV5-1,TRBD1,CASSSQGARNSPLHF,TGCGCCAGCAGCTCACAGGGGGCCCGTAATTCACCCCTCCACTTT